Only one count was recorded for the clone carrying this T cell receptor (beta chain). Its antigen is undetermined. The purity of all sorted populations exceeded 95%. The data were taken from a study of beta chain features in type 1 diabetes. Points from the study as a whole: Short templates might get an advantage during PCR, and this would be equal in patients and controls.

The V gene's germline CDR1 is SGHRS and CDR2 YFSETQ. The CDR3 runs to 19 residues. Between the trimmed V and J ends, which lost 0 bases and 0 bases, there was a span of 16 bases. Investigators reverse transcribed all isolated RNA, so they sequenced expressed TCRB transcripts. Libraries were prepared by immunoSEQ multiplex PCR; TCRdb keeps only in-frame clonotypes and omits some of them. Seen here are some 500,000 clones, roughly 10% observed once, and the top ten hold over 0.04%. The chain recombines TRBV5-1 with TRBJ2-6; D might be TRBD1 (5 bases). Sequenced material: naive CD4+ T cells from blood. This receptor was taken from a woman aged 18-29 years in good health. The CDR3 DNA reads TGCGCCAGCAGCTTGGCGTGGCAGGGTTCTCTCTCTGGGGCCAACGTCCTGACTTTC. It encodes CASSLAWQGSLSGANVLTF.